The 17 T cell receptor beta chains below were found in one sample sequenced in a study of regulatory T cells in long-lasting Graves disease. With iRepertoire HTBI primers and Arm-PCR of CDR3 regions, TCR beta libraries were built. TCRdb independently ran MiXCR on the multiplex PCR reads; one entry per CDR3 protein. The data show about 450,000 distinct CDR3 sequences, around a quarter seen once. Time point denoted: persistent/refractory GD, antithyroid drugs over 5 years with positive TRAb. PBMC RNA served as the TCR library source. The starting material was peripheral blood mononuclear cells (PBMCs), obtained when the disease was refractory, from a patient treated with antithyroid drugs. The receptors stem from a female donor with Graves disease.

This rearrangement joins TRBV29-1 to TRBJ2-5; possible D gene TRBD1, 5 bases. Germline CDR1 reads SQVTM; CDR2 reads ANQGSEA. V lost 5 bases and J lost 2, with 9 bases in between. The CDR3 consists of 12 residues. The CDR3 sequence is CSVWGLQETQYF. DNA for the CDR3: TGCAGCGTTTGGGGCCTACAAGAGACCCAGTACTTC.

This clonotype occurred many times. The chain recombines TRBV2 with TRBJ2-7; no definite D call. The CDR3 runs 13 residues. Trimming took 8 bases from V and 2 from J, leaving 13 bases between them. Germline lookup yields CDR1 SNHLY and CDR2 FYNNEI. The CDR3 bases are TGTGCCAGCGCGAAGGGTTACCCCTACGAGCAGTACTTC. It translates to CASAKGYPYEQYF.

The chain has TRBV19 and TRBJ2-1; TRBD1 matches at 7 bases. V dropped 3 bases and J dropped 0; count of bases not matched to a gene: 2. The CDR3 contains 15 residues. Germline V gives CDR1 LNHDA, CDR2 SQIVND (reference sequence). The DNA for the CDR3 is TGTGCCAGTAGTATTGGGGACAGCTCCTACAATGAGCAGTTCTTC. Residues: CASSIGDSSYNEQFF.

This clonotype was seen a handful of times. CDR3 loop: CASRPRGANEKLFF. For the CDR3, the DNA is TGTGCCAGCAGACCCAGGGGAGCTAATGAAAAACTGTTTTTT. This chain connects TRBV28 to TRBJ1-4, with D possibly being TRBD1 (6 bases). Deletions cut 6 bases from V and 3 bases from J, with 11 bases between. The CDR3 consists of 14 residues. CDR1 and CDR2 from the germline V gene are MDHEN and SYDVKM.

This clonotype was counted many times. This chain connects TRBV2 to TRBJ1-1; 7 nucleotides match TRBD1. Trimming took 5 bases from V and 4 from J; bases not matched to a gene: 10. The CDR3 consists of 15 residues. Germline V lookup: CDR1 SNHLY, CDR2 FYNNEI. The CDR3 bases are TGTGCCAGCAGTACCCGGGACAGTCCGCGCACTGAAGCTTTCTTT. Its translation: CASSTRDSPRTEAFF. The full variable domain, completed using reference TRBV2 and TRBJ1-1, is EPEVTQTPSHQVTQMGQEVILRCVPISNHLYFYWYRQILGQKVEFLVSFYNNEISEKSEIFDDQFSVERPDGSNFTLKIRSTKLEDSAMYFCASSTRDSPRTEAFFGQGTRLTVV.

The chain is built from TRBV5-1 and TRBJ2-7, with D perhaps TRBD1 (6 bases). This CDR3 is 17 amino acids long. CDR1 and CDR2 from the germline V gene are SGHRS and YFSETQ. V shed 0 bases and J shed 1 base, with 17 bases lying between them. Written as DNA, the CDR3 is TGCGCCAGCAGCTTGGATATGCAGGGGAGTCAGTCCTACGAGCAGTACTTC. Its protein is CASSLDMQGSQSYEQYF.

CDR3 coding DNA: TGCAGCGTTTGGACAGGGGCTGGCTACACCTTC. Its protein product is CSVWTGAGYTF. This chain connects TRBV29-1 to TRBJ1-2, with 9 bases that match TRBD1. Germline assignment: CDR1 SQVTM and CDR2 ANQGSEA. The CDR3 totals 11 residues. With V trimmed by 5 bases and J by 7 bases, 2 bases remained unmatched.

The rearrangement joins TRBV3-1 to TRBJ2-7, with D possibly TRBD2 on 6 matching bases. CDR1 LGHDT and CDR2 YNNKEL come from the germline V gene (reference sequence). Trimming stripped 7 bases from V and 1 base from J, with 14 bases between. CDR3 length: 14 amino acids. CDR3 loop: CASTPTGSSYEQYF. CDR3 DNA: TGTGCCAGCACACCAACCGGGAGTTCCTACGAGCAGTACTTC.

This clonotype was detected ten times or more. V and J are TRBV6-1 and TRBJ2-7, with D perhaps TRBD1 (6 bases). The germline V gene encodes CDR1 MNHNS and CDR2 SASEGT. V was shortened by 6 bases and J by 9 bases, with 24 bases between the two germline ends. The CDR3 spans 15 residues. CDR3 coding DNA: TGTGCCAGCAGCCAGACAGCGCCAGGGGCCACGCCGCAGTACTTC. Residues: CASSQTAPGATPQYF.

In this sample, this clonotype turned up a few times. The chain combines TRBV4-1 with TRBJ2-7; tentatively, D is TRBD2 (5 bases). This CDR3 contains 18 residues. The V end lost 0 bases, the J end lost 4 bases, and 22 bases lay between the germline ends. In germline, CDR1 is MGHRA, CDR2 YSYEKL. CDR3 DNA: TGCGCCAGCAGCCAAGATGGAGGATTGGGGTATCTTCCTTACGAGCAGTACTTC. This gives the protein CASSQDGGLGYLPYEQYF.

This clonotype was counted ten times or more. The V gene is TRBV29-1, the J gene TRBJ1-2; TRBD1 is a possible D gene (5 bases). Germline loops: CDR1 SQVTM, CDR2 ANQGSEA. V was trimmed by 3 bases and J by 6 bases, leaving 20 bases between them. The CDR3 sequence is 15 residues long. The DNA of the CDR3 is TGCAGCGTTGAGGCCTGGCCTAGGACAAGTGATGGCTACACCTTC. Its protein is CSVEAWPRTSDGYTF.

This clonotype was recorded at least ten times. The J gene is TRBJ2-7, the V gene TRBV20-1; D is perhaps TRBD2 (6 bases). The CDR3 contains 13 residues. The germline gives CDR1 DFQATT, CDR2 SNEGSKA (reference sequence). Trimming shortened V by 2 bases and J by 1 base, and 9 bases separated the two germline ends. Here the CDR3 DNA reads TGCAGTGCTAGACCTAGCGATTCCTACGAGCAGTACTTC. Translated: CSARPSDSYEQYF.

This clonotype has more than one count but fewer than ten. The CDR3 loop reads CATSRDPGNTIYF. DNA of the CDR3: TGTGCCACCAGCAGAGATCCTGGAAACACCATATATTTT. The V call is TRBV15, the J call TRBJ1-3, with no clear D. V lost 0 bases, J lost 2 bases, and 2 bases lay in between. This CDR3 region has 13 residues. Germline assignment: CDR1 LNHNV and CDR2 YYDKDF (reference sequence).

This clonotype was recorded once. This clone may be a read error of a much larger clone one base away. The chain links TRBV7-2 to TRBJ2-5; 8 nucleotides match TRBD1. The CDR3 length is 15 residues. Germline CDR1 SGHTA, CDR2 FQGNSA. With 7 bases clipped from V and 5 bases from J, the junction kept 12 bases outside the gene matches. The CDR3 region is CASNQTGGRWETQYF. CDR3 in DNA: TGTGCCAGCAACCAAACAGGGGGAAGATGGGAGACCCAGTACTTC.

V usage is TRBV27 and J usage is TRBJ2-5, with 15 bases that match TRBD2. CDR1 is MNHEY, CDR2 SMNVEV, per germline (reference sequence). V trimming: 5 bases; J trimming: 3 bases; junction bases outside the gene matches: 13. This CDR3 is built from 19 residues. This chain's CDR3 is CASSPGLAGGLGGKETQYF. The DNA of the CDR3 is TGTGCCAGCAGTCCCGGACTAGCGGGAGGGCTAGGTGGTAAAGAGACCCAGTACTTC.

CDR3 coding DNA: TGCAGTGCTAGACGGCGGGACAGGGGCACCTACGAGCAGTACTTC. Protein sequence: CSARRRDRGTYEQYF. The rearrangement joins TRBV20-1 to TRBJ2-7, with 10 bases matching TRBD1. Germline assignment: CDR1 DFQATT and CDR2 SNEGSKA (reference sequence). The CDR3 has 15 amino acids. V dropped 2 bases and J dropped 2; count of bases not matched to a gene: 6.

The rearrangement joins TRBV6-9 to TRBJ2-3; the D gene could be TRBD1 or TRBD2 (5 bases each). Deletions cut 3 bases from V and 0 bases from J, with 13 bases between. The CDR3 is made up of 16 amino acids. Per the germline V gene, CDR1 is MNHGY and CDR2 is SVAAGI. CDR3 coding DNA: TGTGCCAGCAGTTACTCACCGGGGCCTAGCACAGATACGCAGTATTTT. It encodes CASSYSPGPSTDTQYF.